This is a list of T cell receptor beta chains from one sample in a study of blood T cell repertoires in COVID-19. Profiling relied on immunoSEQ multiplex PCR, and the TCRdb table lists in-frame clones only, not all of them. This table holds around 200,000 clones, around nine tenths found once. The sample was peripheral blood. The receptors were gathered from a man in his sixties who had recovered from COVID-19. CDR3s leave out the opening cysteine and the closing phenylalanine or tryptophan.

TRBJ1-1,TRBV5-1,ASASTGGYTEAF
TRBJ1-1,TRBV2,ASSASRVNTEAF
TRBJ1-6,TRBV6-2/TRBV6-3,ASSYNQSPLH
TRBJ1-4,TRBV30,AWSAQGAANEKLF
TRBJ1-3,TRBV18,ASSPTTGGSSGNTIY
TRBJ1-2,TRBV7-9,ASSLEGRQGSVVYT
TRBJ2-7,TRBV6-1,ASSEGAGRIHEQY
TRBJ2-2,TRBV5-4,ASSSLGGRNTGELF
TRBJ2-3,TRBV6-5,ASSPGGTSTDTQY
TRBJ1-2,TRBV15,ATTSRAGQGHYGYT
TRBJ1-5,TRBV10-3,AISESTGGNQPQH
TRBJ1-2,TRBV28,ASRVESYGYT
TRBJ1-1,TRBV29-1,SVAPGNTEAF
TRBJ1-4,TRBV7-9,ASSETGVGGVGKLF
TRBJ2-3,TRBV24-1,ATSTRAGGPGDTQY
TRBJ2-3,TRBV6-2/TRBV6-3,ASSFRTGSLTQY
TRBJ2-7,TRBV29-1,SGAGTHYEQY
TRBJ2-5,TRBV5-6,ASRMKERTETQY
TRBJ2-1,TRBV9,ASSQGFYEQF
TRBJ1-2,TRBV19,ATGDRDYYGYT
TRBJ2-1,TRBV5-1,ASSLNTKAGEQF
TRBJ2-5,TRBV11-1,ASSPGQVPETQY
TRBJ1-4,TRBV30,AWSSSLTGTGNEKLF
TRBJ2-7,TRBV27,ASSLGQGITYEQY
TRBJ2-5,TRBV5-1,ASSLAIGQGDRETQY
TRBJ2-1,TRBV2,ASLSSGTGNEQF
TRBJ2-2,TRBV19,ASNFGTGGFTGELF
TRBJ1-2,TRBV9,ASTPERVGVYT
TRBJ2-1,TRBV24-1,ATSGGRGWNEQF
TRBJ2-3,TRBV9,ASSVVAGASTDTQY
TRBJ2-2,TRBV5-8,AIRPPGGPGGELF
TRBJ1-6,TRBV7-2,ASSFITGGSSPLH
TRBJ1-2,TRBV6-5,ASSRQGARSYGYT
TRBJ2-2,TRBV6-1,ASSVNPGTPPSGELF
TRBJ1-5,TRBV30,AWTRAGGSNQPQH
TRBJ2-7,TRBV5-1,ASSYGPQGRSSYEQY
TRBJ1-5,TRBV3-1/TRBV3-2,ASSQDSVNQPQH
TRBJ2-1,TRBV7-8,ASSLNRLTEQF
TRBJ2-7,TRBV9,ASSVASAASGGVKLYEQY
TRBJ1-5,TRBV18,ASSGAGNQPQH
TRBJ2-1,TRBV2,ASGRTGSYNEQF
TRBJ1-4,TRBV3-1/TRBV3-2,ASSHGFATNEKLF
TRBJ1-3,TRBV6-6,ASRASGNTIY
TRBJ2-7,TRBV7-2,ASSAVLAGPSYEQY
TRBJ1-1,TRBV14,ASSQDFFSGVP
TRBJ2-3,TRBV11-3,ASAGGTDTQY
TRBJ2-7,TRBV27,ASRTSLSLSYEQY
TRBJ1-4,TRBV28,ASSLVGLREEKLF
TRBJ2-7,TRBV30,AWSPSYEQY
TRBJ2-3,TRBV5-4,ASSLAGGSTDTQY
TRBJ1-1,TRBV6-6,ASSSDSVRTF
TRBJ1-5,TRBV5-4,ASSADSGQPQH
TRBJ2-7,TRBV7-8,ASSLGGLYEQY
TRBJ1-2,TRBV6-1,ASSEAPGETYGYT
TRBJ2-1,TRBV7-2,ASSLASQMLADASYNEQF
TRBJ1-4,TRBV10-3,AIGGDEKLF
TRBJ1-1,TRBV30,AWSVGVVSGGTEAF